These T cell receptor beta chains were read from a single sample in a study of regulatory T cells in long-lasting Graves disease. TCRdb re-analysed the multiplex PCR reads in MiXCR, keeping a single row per CDR3 protein. The sample holds 560,000 or so distinct CDR3 sequences, around 15% seen once. This sample also appeared in a second study, on T cells in Graves' hyperthyroidism and ophthalmopathy.

The input for sequencing was peripheral blood mononuclear cells (PBMCs), taken at new diagnosis, from a patient treated with antithyroid drugs. The receptors originated from a man between 18 and 35 years old with Graves disease. Both conserved end residues are part of each CDR3. A D gene is named only where the DNA matches it firmly. The listing skips clone size in some rows; elsewhere it reads once, few, many or a size class.

clone_size: -
v_call: TRBV6-1
d_call: TRBD2
j_call: TRBJ2-2
cdr3_aa: CASSPSGSGRSGELFF
cdr3_nt: TGTGCCAGCAGCCCTAGCGGGAGTGGTCGCAGCGGGGAGCTGTTTTTT

clone_size: -
v_call: TRBV6-2/TRBV6-3
d_call: -
j_call: TRBJ1-2
cdr3_aa: CATRDARGYGYTF
cdr3_nt: TGTGCCACTAGGGACGCACGGGGGTATGGCTACACCTTC

clone_size: -
v_call: TRBV27
d_call: -
j_call: TRBJ2-1
cdr3_aa: CASSQGTNYNEQFF
cdr3_nt: TGTGCCAGCAGCCAGGGTACTAATTACAATGAGCAGTTCTTC

clone_size: -
v_call: TRBV13
d_call: -
j_call: TRBJ2-7
cdr3_aa: CASLQGGSYEQYF
cdr3_nt: TGTGCCAGCCTGCAGGGGGGCTCCTACGAGCAGTACTTC

clone_size: many
v_call: TRBV12-3/TRBV12-4
d_call: -
j_call: TRBJ1-5
cdr3_aa: CASSLVGDQPQHF
cdr3_nt: TGTGCCAGCAGTTTAGTCGGGGATCAGCCCCAGCATTTT

clone_size: -
v_call: TRBV6-5
d_call: TRBD1
j_call: TRBJ2-7
cdr3_aa: CASSYPGETGGYEQYF
cdr3_nt: TGTGCCAGCAGTTACCCCGGAGAGACAGGGGGTTACGAGCAGTACTTC

clone_size: many
v_call: TRBV27
d_call: -
j_call: TRBJ2-7
cdr3_aa: CASSSTGTLHEQYF
cdr3_nt: TGTGCCAGCAGTTCAACAGGGACGCTCCACGAGCAGTACTTC

clone_size: few
v_call: TRBV7-9
d_call: TRBD2
j_call: TRBJ2-1
cdr3_aa: CASSPRVGEREPGNEQFF
cdr3_nt: TGTGCCAGCAGCCCTAGGGTAGGGGAGCGGGAGCCGGGCAATGAGCAGTTCTTC

clone_size: few
v_call: TRBV9
d_call: TRBD2
j_call: TRBJ2-7
cdr3_aa: CASSVGSGSRYEQYF
cdr3_nt: TGTGCCAGCAGCGTAGGGAGCGGGAGTAGGTACGAGCAGTACTTC

clone_size: many
v_call: TRBV20-1
d_call: TRBD1
j_call: TRBJ2-6
cdr3_aa: CSATSGQGSSGANVLTF
cdr3_nt: TGCAGTGCCACCTCCGGACAGGGAAGCTCTGGGGCCAACGTCCTGACTTTC

clone_size: few
v_call: TRBV2
d_call: -
j_call: TRBJ1-1
cdr3_aa: CASRTVVKTEALF
cdr3_nt: TGTGCCAGCCGGACAGTAGTCAAGACTGAAGCTCTCTTT

clone_size: -
v_call: TRBV28
d_call: TRBD1
j_call: TRBJ1-3
cdr3_aa: CASSPPGGELGNTIYF
cdr3_nt: TGTGCCAGCAGTCCCCCAGGGGGGGAGTTAGGAAACACCATATATTTT

clone_size: few
v_call: TRBV10-3
d_call: TRBD1
j_call: TRBJ1-1
cdr3_aa: CAISLDRENTEAFF
cdr3_nt: TGTGCCATCTCCTTGGACAGGGAGAACACTGAAGCTTTCTTT

clone_size: -
v_call: TRBV4-2
d_call: -
j_call: TRBJ2-1
cdr3_aa: CASSLTSLNEQFF
cdr3_nt: TGTGCCAGCAGCCTTACTAGTCTTAATGAGCAGTTCTTC

clone_size: many
v_call: TRBV27
d_call: TRBD2
j_call: TRBJ2-2
cdr3_aa: CASFGLAGVTGELFF
cdr3_nt: TGTGCCAGCTTCGGACTAGCGGGAGTTACCGGGGAGCTGTTTTTT

clone_size: few
v_call: TRBV28
d_call: -
j_call: TRBJ1-1
cdr3_aa: CASSEGLSHTEAFF
cdr3_nt: TGTGCCAGCAGTGAGGGACTAAGCCACACTGAAGCTTTCTTT

clone_size: many
v_call: TRBV6-5
d_call: -
j_call: TRBJ1-1
cdr3_aa: CASSYLGDKTEAFF
cdr3_nt: TGTGCCAGCAGTTACCTTGGGGATAAGACTGAAGCTTTCTTT

clone_size: many
v_call: TRBV5-1
d_call: TRBD2
j_call: TRBJ2-1
cdr3_aa: CASNLGGTSGSIEQFF
cdr3_nt: TGCGCCAGCAACCTAGGAGGGACTAGCGGGAGTATTGAGCAGTTCTTC

clone_size: many
v_call: TRBV27
d_call: -
j_call: TRBJ2-7
cdr3_aa: CASSLASASSYEQYF
cdr3_nt: TGTGCCAGCAGTTTAGCATCGGCAAGCTCCTACGAGCAGTACTTC

clone_size: -
v_call: TRBV28
d_call: TRBD1
j_call: TRBJ1-5
cdr3_aa: CASSPRTGIVQPQHF
cdr3_nt: TGTGCCAGCAGTCCGAGGACAGGAATAGTTCAGCCCCAGCATTTT

clone_size: many
v_call: TRBV28
d_call: -
j_call: TRBJ1-1
cdr3_aa: CASSFSGSTEAFF
cdr3_nt: TGTGCCAGCAGTTTTTCAGGGAGCACTGAAGCTTTCTTT

clone_size: many
v_call: TRBV20-1
d_call: -
j_call: TRBJ2-3
cdr3_aa: CSATGVLGGSPDTQYF
cdr3_nt: TGCAGTGCTACCGGGGTCCTAGGGGGGAGTCCAGATACGCAGTATTTT

clone_size: few
v_call: TRBV10-2
d_call: -
j_call: TRBJ2-1
cdr3_aa: CASSESRWGNTGQFF
cdr3_nt: TGCGCCAGCAGTGAGTCGAGGTGGGGAAACACAGGGCAGTTCTTC

clone_size: few
v_call: TRBV12-3/TRBV12-4
d_call: TRBD1
j_call: TRBJ2-2
cdr3_aa: CASSLNRGNTGELFF
cdr3_nt: TGTGCCAGCAGTTTAAACAGGGGGAACACCGGGGAGCTGTTTTTT

clone_size: -
v_call: TRBV7-3
d_call: TRBD1
j_call: TRBJ1-1
cdr3_aa: CASSPAGQWNTEAFF
cdr3_nt: TGTGCCAGCAGCCCAGCGGGACAGTGGAACACTGAAGCTTTCTTT

clone_size: many
v_call: TRBV30
d_call: -
j_call: TRBJ1-1
cdr3_aa: CAWSVGGTSPAFF
cdr3_nt: TGTGCCTGGAGTGTTGGGGGAACAAGTCCAGCTTTCTTT

clone_size: many
v_call: TRBV28
d_call: -
j_call: TRBJ1-2
cdr3_aa: CASSLRVGVPLSGGYTF
cdr3_nt: TGTGCCAGCAGTTTACGGGTGGGGGTTCCACTCTCCGGTGGCTACACCTTC

clone_size: many
v_call: TRBV15
d_call: -
j_call: TRBJ1-2
cdr3_aa: CATIGPTKTLLNYGYTF
cdr3_nt: TGTGCCACCATTGGGCCGACCAAAACCTTACTCAACTATGGCTACACCTTC

clone_size: many
v_call: TRBV20-1
d_call: TRBD1
j_call: TRBJ1-1
cdr3_aa: CSAPDRGGTEAFF
cdr3_nt: TGCAGTGCCCCTGACAGGGGTGGGACTGAAGCTTTCTTT

clone_size: -
v_call: TRBV13
d_call: TRBD1
j_call: TRBJ1-2
cdr3_aa: CASSIRTGHFYGYTF
cdr3_nt: TGTGCCAGCAGCATACGGACAGGTCATTTCTATGGCTACACCTTC